One T cell receptor beta chain is described in this entry. Which antigen it targets is not known. No base qualities exist here, and no much larger clone lies one base off it. These data belong to a study of identical twins (dated by TCRdb to 2016 to 2018). As for the study more broadly: To test whether fetal clonotypes persist, this study deep-sequenced TCR alpha and beta repertoires from monozygotic twins, from unrelated adults of various ages, and from cord blood. To rule out contamination, the twin experiments were replicated at different times with different library preparation protocols. What the work shows at the level of the full study, not this receptor alone: Because the same donors could not be followed over many years, conclusions were based on cross-sectional statistical analysis. Abundant cord blood beta clonotypes had fewer insertions, young adult naive repertoires showed a similar but weaker trend, and memory repertoires showed no such trend. Invariant T cells such as MAIT and iNKT could partly confound zero-insertion analyses, although diverse VJ usage argued against such confounding for most clonotypes. Out-of-frame TCR alpha sequences shared between twins showed an excess of low generation-probability sequences compared with coincidental sharing between unrelated individuals. In monozygotic twins, recombination models systematically underestimated out-of-frame TCR alpha sharing, but the models matched the sharing seen between unrelated individuals. A weaker excess of twin sharing was found in beta out-of-frame sequences because the signal-to-noise ratio was lowered by fewer shared sequences.

Every donor in the study was a healthy Caucasian. CDR1 SGHTA and CDR2 FQGNSA are derived from the germline V gene. Measured from the cysteine to the phenylalanine, the CDR3 is 16 residues long. Left in the record is the CDR3 DNA by itself, 48 bases read in frame from the first base. Trimmed from V: 2 bases; trimmed from J: 7 bases; junction bases lacking a gene match: 13. Libraries were made using 5' RACE. The listed sequencing device is Illumina HiSeq 2000. A universal primer binding site was introduced by template switching, and a unique molecular identifier was present in the final cDNA, enabling accurate counting of TCR cDNA molecules. Specific primers in the conserved constant-segment region were used to synthesize first-strand cDNA for TCR alpha and beta chains. To control for contamination, every cDNA library was double barcoded, receiving both a SMART-Mk sample barcode and Illumina barcodes. TruSeq adapter sequences, together with Illumina sample barcodes, were added in two successive PCR steps. The TCR alpha and beta cDNA libraries were sequenced on the Illumina HiSeq platform using custom primers. In the authors' own workflow: Unique molecular identifiers were extracted from raw reads with MiGEC, and CDR3 positions were determined with MiXCR. Recombination models were inferred per individual with the repgenHMM and IGoR tools using an EM algorithm. The analysis of shared clonotypes was done with the tcR package in R, with sharing normalized by the product of cloneset sizes. To study raw recombination free of thymic and clonal selection effects, out-of-frame nonproductive sequences were analyzed. TCRdb handled the public reads itself, with Q25 trimming in fastp and clone calling in MiXCR, and kept productive beta chains. Rows are unified per CDR3 protein, each entry keeping the most common DNA and genes. What appears here as the V and J calls and clone size reflects TCRdb's work, not the paper's. In this sample the table shows 1.5 million to 2 million distinct CDR3 sequences, under 35% of which occur a single time. The ten largest clones capture less than 0.35% of the sample.

This chain joins TRBV7-2 to TRBJ2-5, and TRBD2 aligns with 7 junction nucleotides. The clonotype originates from a newborn girl in good health. Specimen: cord blood. The nucleotide sequence is given as TGTGCCAGCAGCTTATTATGGACTAGGTCCGAAGGGACCCAGTACTTC. Its protein product is CASSLLWTRSEGTQYF.